Sequencing of this TCR beta chain was carried out in a study of radiotherapy plus CTLA-4 blockade in lung cancer. CDR3 length: 16 residues. J was trimmed by 4 bases and V by 2 bases; bases with no gene match: 3. Per germline, CDR1 SGHRS and CDR2 YFSETQ. The data were produced by immunoSEQ multiplex PCR, yet TCRdb's version contains in-frame clones alone and is incomplete. The top ten clones hold approximately 22% of a sample with under 50,000 clones, 80% to 90% of them seen once. The chain couples TRBV5-1 to TRBJ2-2; 12 bases fit TRBD2. Sequences were derived from peripheral blood, sampled from a patient treated with radiotherapy plus ipilimumab. The TCR sequence derives from a human donor with non-small cell lung cancer whose response to radiotherapy plus ipilimumab could not be evaluated. CDR3 loop: CASSFLAGGPTGELFF. CDR3 coding DNA: TGCGCCAGCAGCTTCCTAGCGGGAGGGCCCACCGGGGAGCTGTTTTTT. Full variable domain (missing parts from reference TRBV5-1 and TRBJ2-2): KAGVTQTPRYLIKTRGQQVTLSCSPISGHRSVSWYQQTPGQGLQFLFEYFSETQRNKGNFPGRFSGRQFSNSRSEMNVSTLELGDSALYLCASSFLAGGPTGELFFGEGSRLTVL.